The clone carrying this TCR beta chain was observed at least ten times. The sample is drawn from a study of T cells after yellow fever vaccination. Study summary: Based on CD3, CD45RA, CCR7 and CD95, EM, EMRA, CM and Tscm memory subsets were sorted. Where fractions had low cell numbers, libraries were prepared from them with the SMART-Seq v4 Ultra Low Input RNA kit. General observations from the study: Reappearance after the booster was observed for most primary-vaccination clones (about 97% CD4, about 85% CD8).

MiXCR, run by TCRdb on the 5' RACE reads, gives a single entry per CDR3 protein. Of over 35,000 distinct CDR3 sequences in the sample, around 6.4% were seen once. The CDR3 has 12 amino acids. V was clipped by 1 base and J by 1 base, with 5 bases between them. CDR1 DFQATT and CDR2 SNEGSKA come from the germline V gene (reference sequence). The TCR sequence derives from a man younger than 45 who received the YFV17D yellow fever vaccine. The sequenced sample was PBMCs, either bulk or a sorted T-cell subset (CD4+, CD8+, memory, or dextramer-sorted; not recorded which), obtained 45 days after the yellow fever booster vaccination. The V gene is TRBV20-1, the J gene TRBJ2-7; no clear D. CDR3 residues: CSARVGSYEQYF. CDR3 coding DNA: TGCAGTGCTAGAGTGGGATCCTACGAGCAGTACTTC.